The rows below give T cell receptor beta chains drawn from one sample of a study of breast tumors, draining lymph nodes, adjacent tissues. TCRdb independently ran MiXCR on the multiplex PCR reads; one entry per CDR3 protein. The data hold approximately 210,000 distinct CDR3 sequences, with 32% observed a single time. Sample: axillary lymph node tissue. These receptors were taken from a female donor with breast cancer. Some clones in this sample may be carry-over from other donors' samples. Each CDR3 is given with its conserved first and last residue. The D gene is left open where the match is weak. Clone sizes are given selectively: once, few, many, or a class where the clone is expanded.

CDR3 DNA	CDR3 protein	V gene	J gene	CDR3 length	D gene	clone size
TGTGCCAGCAGCTTTTCGGGACAGGGAAACGAGCAGTACTTC	CASSFSGQGNEQYF	TRBV7-9	TRBJ2-7	14	TRBD1	-
TGTGCCAGCAGCGTCTTCTTCGTCCAGCGGGAGCAGTACTTC	CASSVFFVQREQYF	TRBV5-6	TRBJ2-7	14	-	few
TGTGCCAGCAGTTACTCGATGACGGGGGCCTACGAGCAGTACTTC	CASSYSMTGAYEQYF	TRBV6-5	TRBJ2-7	15	-	few
TGTGCCAGCAGCCCAAGGGCGGGGATCGGGGAGACCCAGTACTTC	CASSPRAGIGETQYF	TRBV5-6	TRBJ2-5	15	-	-
TGTGCCAGTAGTTACGGGGGTCCCTATGGCTACACCTTC	CASSYGGPYGYTF	TRBV19	TRBJ1-2	13	-	many
-	CASTNQTSMYLCASSLPMANEQFF	TRBV5-1	TRBJ2-1	24	-	once
TGTGCCAGCAGCTCGACAGTCGAAGGCACGAGTGGATATTACAATGAGCAGTTCTTC	CASSSTVEGTSGYYNEQFF	TRBV7-2	TRBJ2-1	19	-	-
TGTGCCTGGAGAGGGCTGGGGCTTGCTGGAAACACCATATATTTT	CAWRGLGLAGNTIYF	TRBV30	TRBJ1-3	15	-	many
TGCAGTGCCGAAAAGACTAGCGGATATGCTGAGCAGTTCTTC	CSAEKTSGYAEQFF	TRBV20-1	TRBJ2-1	14	TRBD2	many
TGTGCCATCGGGGTTCAGGGCTTCTCTGGCTACACCTTC	CAIGVQGFSGYTF	TRBV6-2/TRBV6-3	TRBJ1-2	13	-	many
TGCAGTGCTAGAGATTGGGGGGGGCCCGGTCAGCCCCAGCATTTT	CSARDWGGPGQPQHF	TRBV20-1	TRBJ1-5	15	-	-
TGCAGTGCTGGGGGCGGGACCGATAAAACCATTCAGTACTTC	CSAGGGTDKTIQYF	TRBV20-1	TRBJ2-4	14	-	few
TGTGCCAGCAGCTTGGGGCTGTGCTCTGGGGCCAACGTCCTGACTTTC	CASSLGLCSGANVLTF	TRBV7-9	TRBJ2-6	16	-	-
TGTGCCAGCAGCTTAGACGCGGGGGCTGAGTACGAGCAGTACTTC	CASSLDAGAEYEQYF	TRBV7-9	TRBJ2-7	15	-	many
TGTGCCAGCAGCCCCACCCCTGCTAGCGGTCACAATGAGCAGTTCTTC	CASSPTPASGHNEQFF	TRBV11-2	TRBJ2-1	16	TRBD2	many
TGCAGTGCTAGGGAGTCTACTCAGACCCAGTACTTC	CSARESTQTQYF	TRBV20-1	TRBJ2-5	12	-	many
TGTGCCAGCAGCTTAGGCGGGACAGGAGGAAACATTCAGTACTTC	CASSLGGTGGNIQYF	TRBV11-3	TRBJ2-4	15	TRBD1	many
TGTGCCAGCAGCCTAAGACTTGAAGAGACCCAGTACTTC	CASSLRLEETQYF	TRBV7-3	TRBJ2-5	13	-	many
TGCAGTGTAACGACAGGGATAAACACCATATATTTT	CSVTTGINTIYF	TRBV20-1	TRBJ1-3	12	TRBD1	many
TGTGCCAGCAGCCAAGGAGGGGAGCAGTTCTTC	CASSQGGEQFF	TRBV3-1	TRBJ2-1	11	-	many
TGTGCCAGCAGTTACTTTTCCGACACGAACTATGGCTACACCTTC	CASSYFSDTNYGYTF	TRBV6-2/TRBV6-3	TRBJ1-2	15	-	many
TGTGCCAGCAGTGAAATCGGGACAGGGCTGTCGTACGAGCAGTACTTC	CASSEIGTGLSYEQYF	TRBV2	TRBJ2-7	16	TRBD1	-
TGTGCCACCAGCATTCGGACATTCTACGAGCAGTACTTC	CATSIRTFYEQYF	TRBV15	TRBJ2-7	13	-	many